This T cell receptor (beta chain) derives from a study of blood T cell repertoires in COVID-19. Method: immunoSEQ multiplex PCR; TCRdb's copy keeps in-frame clones and lacks some. The sample consists of roughly 120,000 clones, about four fifths of them appearing once. Germline-derived CDR1 and CDR2 are LNHDA and SQIVND (reference sequence). CDR3 size: 15 residues. V was pared by 7 bases and J by 0 bases, with 6 bases of the junction left unmatched. The chain recombines TRBV19 with TRBJ1-5; 7 nucleotides align to TRBD1. The sequencing input was peripheral blood. This receptor was obtained from a man between 65 and 79 years old with acute or convalescent COVID-19. CDR3 protein: CASMRQGYSNQPQHF. CDR3 DNA sequence: TGTGCCAGTATGAGACAGGGATATAGCAATCAGCCCCAGCATTTT.